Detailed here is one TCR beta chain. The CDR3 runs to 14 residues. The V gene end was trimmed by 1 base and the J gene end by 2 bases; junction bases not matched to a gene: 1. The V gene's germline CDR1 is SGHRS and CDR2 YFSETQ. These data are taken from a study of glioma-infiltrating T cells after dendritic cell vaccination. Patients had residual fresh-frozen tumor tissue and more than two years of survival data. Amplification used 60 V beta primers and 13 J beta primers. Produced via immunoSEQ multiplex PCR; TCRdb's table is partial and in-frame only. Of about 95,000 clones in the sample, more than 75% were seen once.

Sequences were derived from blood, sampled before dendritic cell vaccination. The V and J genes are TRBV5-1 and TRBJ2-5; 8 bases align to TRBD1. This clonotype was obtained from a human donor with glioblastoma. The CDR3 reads CASSLTGGQETQYF. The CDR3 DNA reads TGCGCCAGCAGCTTGACAGGGGGTCAAGAGACCCAGTACTTC.